This TCR beta chain was captured by sequencing in a study of T cells in Graves' hyperthyroidism and ophthalmopathy. CDR1 SEHNR and CDR2 FQNEAQ come from the germline V gene (reference sequence). V shed 3 bases, J shed 6 bases, and the junction held 6 bases outside the gene matches. CDR3 length: 14 amino acids. TCR beta CDR3 sequences were amplified from RNA transcripts. When the TCR CDR3 underwent first-round RT-PCR, the HTBI primer set was used. One entry per CDR3 protein results from TCRdb running MiXCR on the multiplex PCR reads. The table records around 690,000 distinct CDR3 sequences, about 18% of them present only once. This clonotype was found many times. Calling Graves' hyperthyroidism stable meant ophthalmopathy did not progress within 18 months. Hyperthyroidism in the patients, aged 18 to 65, was newly diagnosed and under 2 months in duration. The study excluded patients with uncontrolled infection, other autoimmune disease, pregnancy or lactation. The study based diagnoses on clinical symptoms, serum thyroxine and TRAb, thyroid ultrasound and orbital computed tomography.

The rearrangement links TRBV7-9 to TRBJ2-7, with 9 bases that match TRBD1. Sequencing input: blood. The TCR originated in a man aged 45 to 65 with Graves' hyperthyroidism. The CDR3 nucleotides are TGTGCCAGCAGCTTCGGACAGGGGAGTACCGAGCAGTACTTC. It yields the protein CASSFGQGSTEQYF.